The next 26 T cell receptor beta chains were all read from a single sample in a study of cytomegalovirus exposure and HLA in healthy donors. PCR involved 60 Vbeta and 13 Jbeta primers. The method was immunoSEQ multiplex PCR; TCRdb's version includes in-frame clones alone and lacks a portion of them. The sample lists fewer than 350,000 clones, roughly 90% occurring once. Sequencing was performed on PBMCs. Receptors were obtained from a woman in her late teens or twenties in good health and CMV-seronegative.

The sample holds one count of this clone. The CDR3 sequence is CASRQWSASNQPQHF. CDR3 coding DNA: TGTGCCAGCAGACAGTGGTCAGCCAGCAATCAGCCCCAGCATTTT. The chain is built from TRBV2 and TRBJ1-5; D is unclear. The CDR3 consists of 15 residues. CDR1 and CDR2 (germline): SNHLY, FYNNEI. Trimming cost V 6 bases and J 1 base, with 13 bases left between them.

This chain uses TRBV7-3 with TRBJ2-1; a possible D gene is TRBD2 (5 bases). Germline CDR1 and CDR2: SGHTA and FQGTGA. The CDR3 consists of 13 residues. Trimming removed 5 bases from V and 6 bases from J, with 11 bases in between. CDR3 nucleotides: TGTGCCAGCAGCCCAGGACTTTTCAATGAGCAGTTCTTC. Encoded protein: CASSPGLFNEQFF.

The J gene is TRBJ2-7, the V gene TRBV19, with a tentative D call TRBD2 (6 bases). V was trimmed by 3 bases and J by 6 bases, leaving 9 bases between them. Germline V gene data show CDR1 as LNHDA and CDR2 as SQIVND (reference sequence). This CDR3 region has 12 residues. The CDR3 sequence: CASSIGGSEQYF. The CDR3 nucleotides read TGTGCCAGTAGTATCGGAGGGAGCGAGCAGTACTTC.

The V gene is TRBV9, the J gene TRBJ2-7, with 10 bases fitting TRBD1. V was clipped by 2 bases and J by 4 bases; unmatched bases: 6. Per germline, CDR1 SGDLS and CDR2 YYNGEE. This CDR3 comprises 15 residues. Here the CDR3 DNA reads TGTGCCAGCAGCGTTCGGACAGGGGGTCTTTACGAGCAGTACTTC. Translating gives CASSVRTGGLYEQYF.

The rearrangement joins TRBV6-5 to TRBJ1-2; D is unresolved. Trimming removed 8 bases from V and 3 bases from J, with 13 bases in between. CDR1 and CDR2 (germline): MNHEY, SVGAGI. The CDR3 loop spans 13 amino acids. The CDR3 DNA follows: TGTGCCAGCGCGCGGATACCCGACTATGGCTACACCTTC. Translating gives CASARIPDYGYTF.

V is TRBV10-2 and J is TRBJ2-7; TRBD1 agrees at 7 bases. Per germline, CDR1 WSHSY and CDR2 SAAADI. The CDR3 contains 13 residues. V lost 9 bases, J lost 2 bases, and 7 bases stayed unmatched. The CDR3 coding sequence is TGCGCCAGTGTCAGGGGGAATCCCTACGAGCAGTACTTC. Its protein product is CASVRGNPYEQYF.

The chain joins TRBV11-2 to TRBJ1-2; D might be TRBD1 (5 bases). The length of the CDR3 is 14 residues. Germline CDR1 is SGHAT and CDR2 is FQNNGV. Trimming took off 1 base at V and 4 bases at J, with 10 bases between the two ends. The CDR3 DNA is TGTGCCAGCAGCTTAGCCCAGGGTACCTATGGCTACACCTTC. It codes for CASSLAQGTYGYTF.

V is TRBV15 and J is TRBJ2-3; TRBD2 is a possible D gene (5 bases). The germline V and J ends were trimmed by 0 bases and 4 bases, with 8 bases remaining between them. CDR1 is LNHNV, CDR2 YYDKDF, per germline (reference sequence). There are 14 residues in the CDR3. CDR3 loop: CATSRDGVADTQYF. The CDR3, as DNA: TGTGCCACCAGCAGAGACGGGGTGGCAGATACGCAGTATTTT.

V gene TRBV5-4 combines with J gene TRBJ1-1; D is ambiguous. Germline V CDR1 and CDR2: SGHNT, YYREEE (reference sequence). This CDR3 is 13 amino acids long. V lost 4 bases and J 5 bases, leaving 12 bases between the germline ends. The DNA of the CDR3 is TGTGCCAGCAGCCCCTCGAGCTATACTGAAGCTTTCTTT. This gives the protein CASSPSSYTEAFF.

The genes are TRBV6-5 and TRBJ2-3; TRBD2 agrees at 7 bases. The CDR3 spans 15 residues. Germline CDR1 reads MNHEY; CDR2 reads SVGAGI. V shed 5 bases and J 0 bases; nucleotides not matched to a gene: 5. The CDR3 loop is CASSRGDSSTDTQYF. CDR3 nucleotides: TGTGCCAGCAGTCGGGGGGACTCAAGCACAGATACGCAGTATTTT.

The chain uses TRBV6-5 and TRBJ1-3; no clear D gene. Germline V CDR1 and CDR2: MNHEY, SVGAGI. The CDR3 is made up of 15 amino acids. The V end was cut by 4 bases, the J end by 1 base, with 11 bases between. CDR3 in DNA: TGTGCCAGCAGTTTTAGACTGACGTCTGGAAACACCATATATTTT. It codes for CASSFRLTSGNTIYF.

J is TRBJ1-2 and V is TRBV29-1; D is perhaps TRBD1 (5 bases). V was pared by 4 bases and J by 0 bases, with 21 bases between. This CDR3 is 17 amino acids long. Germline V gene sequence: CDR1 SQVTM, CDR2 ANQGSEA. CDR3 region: CSVVALSGGVANYGYTF. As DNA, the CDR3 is TGCAGCGTTGTGGCTCTATCGGGGGGGGTGGCTAACTATGGCTACACCTTC.

The CDR3 coding sequence is TGTGCCAGCAGTTACCGGGGGGGGCACAGCTATGGCTACACCTTC. This sequence encodes CASSYRGGHSYGYTF. The chain is built from TRBV6-6 and TRBJ1-2; D might be TRBD1 (6 bases). This CDR3 region has 15 residues. The germline V gene has CDR1 MNHNY and CDR2 SVGAGI (reference sequence). With 2 bases removed from V and 4 bases from J, the gap between germline ends came to 14 bases.

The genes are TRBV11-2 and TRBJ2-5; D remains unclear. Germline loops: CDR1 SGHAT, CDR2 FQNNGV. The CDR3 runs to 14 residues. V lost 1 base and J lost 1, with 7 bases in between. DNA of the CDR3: TGTGCCAGCAGCTTAGTGCTGAGCCAAGAGACCCAGTACTTC. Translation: CASSLVLSQETQYF.

For the CDR3, the DNA is TGTGCCAGCAGTGGACCAGGGACATTACTACTACTACGCGAGCAGTACTTC. It is translated as CASSGPGTLLLLREQYF. The gene calls are TRBV6-1 and TRBJ2-5; perhaps TRBD1 as D (6 bases). The assigned J gene may be wrong: the sequence end matches TRBJ2-7 better. The CDR3 extends over 17 amino acids. CDR1 is MNHNS and CDR2 is SASEGT in the germline V gene.

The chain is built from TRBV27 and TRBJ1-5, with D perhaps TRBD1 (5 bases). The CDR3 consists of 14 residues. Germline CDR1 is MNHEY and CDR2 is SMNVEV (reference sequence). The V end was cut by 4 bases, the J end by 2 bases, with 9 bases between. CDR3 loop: CASSSLRGNQPQHF. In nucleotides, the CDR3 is TGTGCCAGCAGTTCACTCAGGGGCAATCAGCCCCAGCATTTT.

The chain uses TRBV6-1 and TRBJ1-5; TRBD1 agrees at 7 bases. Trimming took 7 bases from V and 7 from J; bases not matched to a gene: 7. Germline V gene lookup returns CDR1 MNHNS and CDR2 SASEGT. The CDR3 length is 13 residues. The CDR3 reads CASTDREEQPQHF. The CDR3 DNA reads TGTGCCAGCACCGACAGGGAGGAACAGCCCCAGCATTTT.

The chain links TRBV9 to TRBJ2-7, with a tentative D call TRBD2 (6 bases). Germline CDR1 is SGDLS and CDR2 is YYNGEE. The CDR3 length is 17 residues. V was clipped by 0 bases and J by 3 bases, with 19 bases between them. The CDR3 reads CASSVGGGGQQSYEQYF. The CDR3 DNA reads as TGTGCCAGCAGCGTAGGTGGGGGAGGTCAACAAAGCTACGAGCAGTACTTC.

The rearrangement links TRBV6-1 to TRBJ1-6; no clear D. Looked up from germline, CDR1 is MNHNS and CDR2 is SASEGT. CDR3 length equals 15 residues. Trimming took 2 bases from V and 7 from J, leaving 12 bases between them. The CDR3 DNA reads TGTGCCAGCAGTGAACGACACGTCGAGAATTCACCCCTCCACTTT. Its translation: CASSERHVENSPLHF.

CDR3 in DNA: TGTGCCAGCAGTCAAACTCGGACTCAGTCCTACGAGCAGTACTTC. Translated: CASSQTRTQSYEQYF. J is TRBJ2-5 and V is TRBV2; D possibly corresponds to TRBD2 (5 bases). The assigned J gene may be wrong: the sequence end matches TRBJ2-7 better. The CDR3 runs to 15 residues. Germline lookup yields CDR1 SNHLY and CDR2 FYNNEI.

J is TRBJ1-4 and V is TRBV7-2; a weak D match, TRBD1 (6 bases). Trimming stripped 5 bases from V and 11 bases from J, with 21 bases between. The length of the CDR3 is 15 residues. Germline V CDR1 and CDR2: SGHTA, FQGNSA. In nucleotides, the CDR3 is TGTGCCAGCAGCAACTGGCCCGGGGGGGCGGAGAAACTGTTTTTT. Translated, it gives CASSNWPGGAEKLFF.

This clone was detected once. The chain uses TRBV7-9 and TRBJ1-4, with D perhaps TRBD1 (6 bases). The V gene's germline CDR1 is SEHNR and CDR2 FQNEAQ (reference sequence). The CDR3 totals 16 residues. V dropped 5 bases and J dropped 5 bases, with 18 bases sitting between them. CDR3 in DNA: TGTGCCAGCAGCGCCCGGGAGGGGGTGAAGAATGAAAAACTGTTTTTT. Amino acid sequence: CASSAREGVKNEKLFF.

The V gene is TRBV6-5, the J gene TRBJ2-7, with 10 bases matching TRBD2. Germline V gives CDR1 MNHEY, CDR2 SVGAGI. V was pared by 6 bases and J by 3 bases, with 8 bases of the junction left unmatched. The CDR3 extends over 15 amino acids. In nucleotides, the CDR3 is TGTGCCAGCAGCCTCCTAGCGGGGGCTCACTACGAGCAGTACTTC. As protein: CASSLLAGAHYEQYF.

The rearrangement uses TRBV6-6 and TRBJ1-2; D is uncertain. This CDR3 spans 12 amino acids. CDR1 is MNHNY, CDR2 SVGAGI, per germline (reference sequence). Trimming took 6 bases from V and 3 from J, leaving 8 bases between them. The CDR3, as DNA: TGTGCCAGCAGCCCTCGGGACTATGGCTACACCTTC. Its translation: CASSPRDYGYTF.

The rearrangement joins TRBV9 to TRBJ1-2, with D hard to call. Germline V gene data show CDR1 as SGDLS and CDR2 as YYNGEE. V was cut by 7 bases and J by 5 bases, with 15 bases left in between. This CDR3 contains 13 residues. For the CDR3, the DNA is TGTGCCAGCCACGGAGGGCCCTATTATGGCTACACCTTC. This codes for CASHGGPYYGYTF.

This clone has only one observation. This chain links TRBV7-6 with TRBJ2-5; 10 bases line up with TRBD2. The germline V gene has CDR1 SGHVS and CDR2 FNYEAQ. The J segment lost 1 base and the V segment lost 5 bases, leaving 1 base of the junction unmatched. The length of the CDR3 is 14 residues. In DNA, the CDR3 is TGTGCCAGCAGCGGGACTAGCGCCCAAGAGACCCAGTACTTC. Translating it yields CASSGTSAQETQYF.